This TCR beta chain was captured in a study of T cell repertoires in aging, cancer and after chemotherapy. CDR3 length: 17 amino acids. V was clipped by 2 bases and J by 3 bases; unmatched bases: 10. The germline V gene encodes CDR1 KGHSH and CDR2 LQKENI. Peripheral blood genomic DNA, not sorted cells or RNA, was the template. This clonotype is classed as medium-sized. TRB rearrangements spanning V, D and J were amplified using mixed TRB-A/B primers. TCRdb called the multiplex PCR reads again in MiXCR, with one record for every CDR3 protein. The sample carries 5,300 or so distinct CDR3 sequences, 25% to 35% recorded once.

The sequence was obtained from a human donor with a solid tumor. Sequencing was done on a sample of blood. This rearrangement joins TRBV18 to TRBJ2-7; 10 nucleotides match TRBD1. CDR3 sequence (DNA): TGTGCCAGCTCACCAAGGAGTCGGGGACAGGGGATCTACGAGCAGTACTTC. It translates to CASSPRSRGQGIYEQYF.